This TCR beta chain appears in the sequencing data of a study of shared clonotypes between healthy human individuals (TCRdb year 2020). General notes on the study: A couple of women and a few men aged 18 to 49 years were included in the cohort. Per donor, three plates each were used for CD4 naive and CD4 memory, two for CD8 naive, and one for CD8 memory. Blood TCR repertoires of a handful of healthy adults were deeply sequenced to estimate repertoire size and the extent of clonotype sharing between individuals. Different laboratories and diverse techniques were used to prepare libraries and sequence TCR repertoires, to increase sequencing depth and limit assay-specific biases. Each donor's leukapheresis produced roughly between roughly 0.85 and 10 billion PBMCs.

With respect to this clone: Its antigen remains undetermined. No much larger clone is present one base from it, and per-base qualities are unavailable.

Using the deep immunoSEQ assay, TCR CDR3 regions were amplified from genomic DNA by multiplex PCR. Genomic DNA extracted from each cell subset was distributed evenly over all wells of several immunoSEQ 96-well plates, and each plate served as one replicate. For sorted subsets, approximately 210 ng genomic DNA, equal to 30,000 or so T cell genomes, was loaded into each replicate PCR. The purified libraries were quantified using a Qubit 3.0 fluorometer, sized with a Bioanalyzer 2100, and then quantified again using the KAPA Library Quantification kit. Each immunoSEQ 96-well plate was sequenced on its own single-read 150-cycle Illumina NextSeq 550 flow cell. The original pipeline was this. Because the immunoSEQ output held only junctional sequences and lacked quality scores, the filtering could not match the filtering applied to full-length reads. To assign V/J genes and CDR3, sequences were annotated against IMGT germline references using PyIR, a Python wrapper for IgBLAST v1.9. Reads with weak V/J assignments (E-value above 1e-6), missing CDR3, stop codons, out-of-frame junctions, or ambiguous translated residues were removed. V3J clonotypes were defined as sequences sharing the same inferred V gene, J gene, and CDR3 amino acid sequence. To compute the percentage overlap between repertoires, the number of shared unique clonotypes was divided by the size of the smaller repertoire. Repertoire richness was assessed with RTK rarefaction, the Chao1 estimator, and Recon v2.1 estimates of unobserved clonotypes. For all TCRbeta clonotypes obtained by the gDNA method from several donors, generation probabilities were computed with OLGA. TCRdb mirrors the immuneACCESS table, restricted to in-frame sequences. Some clones are absent from its copies; in checked studies, under half trace to an unresolved V gene, and the reason for the others is unknown. That table furnishes V, J and clone size, whereas the DNA furnished D and trimming. The sample profile shows about 520,000 clones; more than 95% of them were found once. The top ten clones comprise approximately 0.067% of the sample.

The study at large found these results: Compared with non-shared clonotypes, clonotypes shared by all four sorted-subset donors had higher generation probabilities. Pairwise subsampling indicated that sequencing depth was expected to affect the degree of clonotype sharing among donors. Incomplete sequencing was indicated by rarefaction of sorted-subset datasets, despite the large sequencing depth. Sampling was restricted to blood, and TCR repertoires in tissue are likely to differ from TCR repertoires in blood. Estimated clonotype richness was generally larger for naive than for memory subsets. Because the study included only a small number of donors, the genetic and exposure-history diversity represented was limited. When a handful of donors were compared, the shared fraction of clonotypes was approximately 5% for naive CD4, 3% to 4% for naive CD8, roughly 2.5% for memory CD4, and 0.35% to 0.5% for memory CD8.

The donors were healthy, HIV-negative adults with no recently reported acute infections or vaccinations. All donors were Caucasian adults living in Nashville, Tennessee, USA. CD4+ T cells were enriched through magnetic negative selection, after which naive cells were positively selected on CD45RA and the remaining negative fraction served as the memory subset. After blood collection by leukapheresis, PBMCs were isolated using Ficoll-Histopaque density gradient centrifugation and then cryopreserved in the vapor phase of liquid nitrogen. Purity and quantity of every magnetically sorted T cell population were checked by analytical flow cytometry. Genomic DNA was isolated from each sorted fraction and quantified by UV absorbance on a Nanodrop 2000c. From the cysteine up to the phenylalanine, the CDR3 has a length of 14 residues. Of the read, only the CDR3 DNA is kept; its 42 bases are in frame from base 1. The junction shows trimming of 6 bases on V and 2 bases on J, plus 11 bases between the germline ends. As encoded in the germline V gene (reference sequence), CDR1 is LNHDA while CDR2 is SQIVND.

Recombination linked TRBV19 to TRBJ1-5; TRBD1 is a weak D gene call, 6 bases matching. Material for sequencing was naive CD4+ T cells sorted from blood. What this sample's cell subset or site label stands for: CD45RA+ positively selected. This sequence was found in a woman in her thirties in good health. The CDR3 sequence is CASSTGFGNQPQHF. In nucleotides, the sequence is TGTGCCAGTAGCACAGGGTTCGGCAATCAGCCCCAGCATTTT.